Shown below are 31 T cell receptor beta chains from a single sample sequenced in a study of cytomegalovirus exposure and HLA in healthy donors (dated by TCRdb to about 2017). Library preparation employed the immunoSEQ multiplex PCR assay. A mixture of 60 forward primers for TCR Vbeta segments and 13 reverse primers for TCR Jbeta segments was used in the multiplex PCR. Imported from immuneACCESS, the table was reduced by TCRdb to in-frame sequences with V and J called. These copies leave out some clones; in studies compared against another copy, an unresolved V gene accounts for under half, and the cause of the remainder is not known. This sample is represented by about 140,000 clones; nearly 90% of them were singletons. The ten largest clones add up to more than 0.5% of the sample. The sequencing sample was made of PBMCs. These receptors all come from a woman in her forties in good health and CMV-seronegative.

The chain carries TRBV23-1 and TRBJ2-1; 7 bases fit TRBD2. TRBV23-1 is placed among ORFs of uncertain function. The CDR3 sequence is 14 residues long. Trimming cost V 8 bases and J 2 bases; bases outside gene matches: 6. CDR3 sequence (DNA): TGCGCCAGCCGGGTAGCGGGCCCCTACAATGAGCAGTTCTTC. Amino acid sequence: CASRVAGPYNEQFF.

This chain links TRBV25-1 with TRBJ2-3; 9 positions match TRBD1. This CDR3 spans 15 amino acids. The ends lost 8 bases at V and 1 base at J; junction bases unmatched: 7. Per the germline V gene, CDR1 is MGHDK and CDR2 is SYGVNS. As DNA, the CDR3 is TGTGCCAGCGGAGGGGGGACAGGGCGCACAGATACGCAGTATTTT. Translating gives CASGGGTGRTDTQYF.

This chain connects TRBV2 to TRBJ2-7; 15 positions agree with TRBD2. The germline V gene has CDR1 SNHLY and CDR2 FYNNEI. Germline trimming cut 5 bases from V and 7 bases from J; bases unmatched to any gene: 12. This CDR3 region has 17 residues. The DNA for the CDR3 is TGTGCCAGCAGTCCCTCCGGACTAGCGGGAGGGTTGGGGGAGCAGTACTTC. This translates into CASSPSGLAGGLGEQYF.

The V and J genes are TRBV6-5 and TRBJ2-3; D might be TRBD1 (6 bases). The CDR3 loop spans 12 amino acids. Germline-derived CDR1 and CDR2 are MNHEY and SVGAGI. Trimming took off 6 bases at V and 4 bases at J, with 8 bases between the two ends. The CDR3 nucleotides are TGTGCCAGCAGCGCAGGGGCAGATACGCAGTATTTT. Its translation is CASSAGADTQYF.

This chain links TRBV7-9 with TRBJ2-2; 14 bases are a match to TRBD2. Germline V gives CDR1 SEHNR, CDR2 FQNEAQ (reference sequence). The CDR3 is 16 residues long. V dropped 5 bases and J dropped 4; count of bases not matched to a gene: 3. CDR3 amino acids: CASSGTSGSLTGELFF. CDR3 coding DNA: TGTGCCAGCAGCGGGACTAGCGGGAGCCTCACCGGGGAGCTGTTTTTT.

The chain is built from TRBV19 and TRBJ2-7; D remains ambiguous. Germline loops: CDR1 LNHDA, CDR2 SQIVND (reference sequence). Trimming pared 3 bases from V and 0 bases from J, leaving 6 bases between. The CDR3 is made up of 13 amino acids. The CDR3 sequence: CASSIDSSYEQYF. CDR3 sequence (DNA): TGTGCCAGTAGTATTGATAGCTCCTACGAGCAGTACTTC.

The chain uses TRBV5-6 and TRBJ1-2; 9 nucleotides line up with TRBD1. Germline V gene lookup returns CDR1 SGHDT and CDR2 YYEEEE. CDR3 length equals 15 residues. V lost 3 bases and J lost 4; bases outside the gene matches: 7. CDR3 nucleotide sequence: TGTGCCAGCAGCTCACGGGACAGGGCAGTCTATGGCTACACCTTC. This encodes CASSSRDRAVYGYTF.

The chain combines TRBV7-9 with TRBJ2-5, with a possible D match to TRBD2 (6 bases). V gave up 5 bases and J gave up 2 bases, with 21 bases separating them. The CDR3 consists of 17 residues. Germline-derived CDR1 and CDR2 are SEHNR and FQNEAQ (reference sequence). The CDR3 bases are TGTGCCAGCAGCCAGACTCACTCACTAGCTTTTCAAGAGACCCAGTACTTC. Translated, it gives CASSQTHSLAFQETQYF.

This clone was seen a single time. The chain employs TRBV2 and TRBJ1-3; D not resolved. V was clipped by 0 bases and J by 8 bases, with 14 bases between them. The CDR3 runs 15 residues. Germline lookup yields CDR1 SNHLY and CDR2 FYNNEI. The CDR3 loop reads CASSEALGSSDTIYF. The CDR3 coding sequence is TGTGCCAGCAGTGAAGCGCTTGGGAGCTCTGACACCATATATTTT.

The chain uses TRBV10-2 and TRBJ2-2, with 8 bases fitting TRBD2. This CDR3 has 15 residues. CDR1 and CDR2 (germline): WSHSY, SAAADI. V lost 6 bases, J lost 5 bases, and 8 bases stayed unmatched. CDR3 amino acids: CASRPGGPGTGELFF. CDR3 in DNA: TGCGCCAGCAGGCCGGGAGGGCCGGGGACCGGGGAGCTGTTTTTT.

V gene TRBV7-8 combines with J gene TRBJ1-1; 7 bases align to TRBD1. Germline-derived CDR1 and CDR2 are SGHVS and FQNEAQ. This CDR3 has 15 residues. V shed 5 bases, J shed 4 bases, and the junction held 10 bases outside the gene matches. The CDR3 DNA reads as TGTGCCAGCAGCGTAAAGACAGGGTGGAGCACTGAAGCTTTCTTT. It yields the protein CASSVKTGWSTEAFF. The entire variable domain, with the rest obtained from reference TRBV7-8 and TRBJ1-1, is as follows: GAGVSQSPRYKVAKRGQDVALRCDPISGHVSLFWYQQALGQGPEFLTYFQNEAQLDKSGLPSDRFFAERPEGSVSTLKIQRTQQEDSAVYLCASSVKTGWSTEAFFGQGTRLTVV.

This sequence joins TRBV9 and TRBJ2-1; TRBD2 aligns across 8 bases. The CDR3 runs to 15 residues. With 0 bases clipped from V and 5 bases from J, the junction kept 4 bases outside the gene matches. Germline CDR1 and CDR2: SGDLS and YYNGEE. In DNA form, the CDR3 reads TGTGCCAGCAGCGTAGGTGGTAGCGGGGACAATGAGCAGTTCTTC. Translated, it gives CASSVGGSGDNEQFF.

This clone came up once. The CDR3 DNA sequence: TGTGCCAGCAGCCCTTACCAGACCGAGGCTGAAGCTTTCTTT. Translated: CASSPYQTEAEAFF. The chain uses TRBV7-9 and TRBJ1-1, with no clear D. With 5 bases removed from V and 6 bases from J, the gap between germline ends came to 16 bases. Germline V lookup: CDR1 SEHNR, CDR2 FQNEAQ (reference sequence). The CDR3 has 14 amino acids.

The V gene is TRBV6-1, the J gene TRBJ1-1, with D unclear. Germline lookup yields CDR1 MNHNS and CDR2 SASEGT. CDR3 length: 15 residues. V was trimmed by 5 bases and J by 3 bases, leaving 16 bases between them. Here the CDR3 DNA reads TGTGCCAGCAGTCGGGTCCTTACTAGGGACACTGAAGCTTTCTTT. It encodes CASSRVLTRDTEAFF.

The V call is TRBV7-9, the J call TRBJ2-1; the D is unclear. Trimming took off 5 bases at V and 4 bases at J, with 21 bases between the two ends. The CDR3 length is 17 residues. The V gene's germline CDR1 is SEHNR and CDR2 FQNEAQ (reference sequence). The CDR3 sequence: CASSPQLGYRVYNEQFF. CDR3 bases: TGTGCCAGCAGCCCACAGCTTGGCTACCGAGTTTACAATGAGCAGTTCTTC.

The chain uses TRBV19 and TRBJ1-1; D is possibly TRBD1 (5 bases). Trimming took off 10 bases at V and 2 bases at J, with 14 bases between the two ends. The CDR3 sequence is 13 residues long. Germline CDR1 reads LNHDA; CDR2 reads SQIVND (reference sequence). The CDR3, as DNA: TGTGCCACTAGAGACAGAATTAACACTGAAGCTTTCTTT. It yields the protein CATRDRINTEAFF.

This chain links TRBV7-6 with TRBJ2-7; D ambiguous. The CDR3 is 16 residues long. The V and J ends lost 7 bases and 0 bases respectively, with 19 bases between them. The V gene's germline CDR1 is SGHVS and CDR2 FNYEAQ. The CDR3 reads CASIPLRRQSSYEQYF. The CDR3 DNA reads as TGTGCCAGCATCCCATTGCGGCGTCAGAGCTCCTACGAGCAGTACTTC. Based on the CDR3 plus reference TRBV7-6 and TRBJ2-7, the full variable domain is GAGVSQSPRYKVTKRGQDVALRCDPISGHVSLYWYRQALGQGPEFLTYFNYEAQQDKSGLPNDRFSAERPEGSISTLTIQRTEQRDSAMYRCASIPLRRQSSYEQYFGPGTRLTVT.

In its sample, this clone was seen a few times. The chain recombines TRBV2 with TRBJ1-2; D gene unclear. Germline V gene sequence: CDR1 SNHLY, CDR2 FYNNEI. CDR3 length: 15 residues. The V end lost 2 bases, the J end lost 8 bases, and 18 bases lay between the germline ends. CDR3 nucleotides: TGTGCCAGCAGTGAAAGTGGTCGACTGGCTGGAGGCTACACCTTC. Translating gives CASSESGRLAGGYTF.

The rearrangement joins TRBV10-2 to TRBJ1-1; unclear D gene. The CDR3 loop spans 12 amino acids. Germline V gives CDR1 WSHSY, CDR2 SAAADI. V lost 8 bases and J 1 base, leaving 8 bases between the germline ends. The CDR3 sequence is CASGHRNTEAFF. The CDR3, as DNA: TGCGCCAGCGGTCATAGGAACACTGAAGCTTTCTTT.

The CDR3 DNA reads as TGTGCCAGCAGCGGCAGTGGGGGGATGAACACTGAAGCTTTCTTT. This sequence encodes CASSGSGGMNTEAFF. This rearrangement joins TRBV5-5 to TRBJ1-1; D perhaps matches TRBD1 (5 bases). Trimming pared 4 bases from V and 0 bases from J, leaving 13 bases between. Germline CDR1 reads SGHKS; CDR2 reads YYEKEE (reference sequence). The CDR3 runs to 15 residues.

This chain links TRBV5-1 with TRBJ2-3; D is possibly TRBD2 (5 bases). V was clipped by 1 base and J by 2 bases, with 11 bases between them. CDR1 and CDR2 from the germline V gene are SGHRS and YFSETQ. The CDR3 spans 15 residues. CDR3 in amino acids: CASSLRTSLTDTQYF. CDR3 in DNA: TGCGCCAGCAGCTTGCGGACTTCTCTCACAGATACGCAGTATTTT. The whole variable domain, remainder taken from reference TRBV5-1 and TRBJ2-3, is KAGVTQTPRYLIKTRGQQVTLSCSPISGHRSVSWYQQTPGQGLQFLFEYFSETQRNKGNFPGRFSGRQFSNSRSEMNVSTLELGDSALYLCASSLRTSLTDTQYFGPGTRLTVL.

The V call is TRBV10-2, the J call TRBJ2-7; 9 bases fit TRBD2. J lost 7 bases, V lost 8 bases, and 9 bases had no gene match. The CDR3 length is 13 residues. Germline assignment: CDR1 WSHSY and CDR2 SAAADI. This chain's CDR3 is CASRIAGAGEQYF. As DNA, the CDR3 is TGCGCCAGCCGAATAGCGGGAGCTGGGGAGCAGTACTTC.

A single count supports this clone. The chain is built from TRBV6-6 and TRBJ2-3, with 11 bases identical to TRBD2. The CDR3 is 15 residues long. Germline trimming cut 7 bases from V and 4 bases from J; bases unmatched to any gene: 7. Looked up from germline, CDR1 is MNHNY and CDR2 is SVGAGI (reference sequence). The DNA for the CDR3 is TGTGCCAGCACCCAACTAGCGGGAGTCTCAGATACGCAGTATTTT. Protein sequence: CASTQLAGVSDTQYF.

This clone was recorded only once. The chain has TRBV7-8 and TRBJ2-5; maybe TRBD1 (5 bases). The DNA end favors TRBJ2-7, so the J call may be wrong. The germline CDR1 and CDR2 sequences are SGHVS and FQNEAQ. The CDR3 spans 14 residues. The CDR3 coding sequence is TGTGCCAGCAGCTTAGGACAGTTGGTAGGCGAGCAGTACTTC. This codes for CASSLGQLVGEQYF.

The chain carries TRBV5-6 and TRBJ2-1, with D perhaps TRBD1 (5 bases). V gave up 4 bases and J gave up 5 bases, with 10 bases separating them. The CDR3 is 13 amino acids. The germline CDR1 and CDR2 sequences are SGHDT and YYEEEE. The CDR3 sequence is CASSPDSHNEQFF. Here the CDR3 DNA reads TGTGCCAGCAGCCCTGACAGCCACAATGAGCAGTTCTTC.

The V gene is TRBV6-5, the J gene TRBJ2-1, with D perhaps TRBD2 (6 bases). The ends were cut back, 8 bases at V and 9 bases at J, with 11 bases in the middle. Per germline, CDR1 MNHEY and CDR2 SVGAGI. CDR3 length equals 11 residues. DNA of the CDR3: TGTGCCAGCGGTCGGGAGATTGAGCAGTTCTTC. Translating gives CASGREIEQFF.

The V and J genes are TRBV10-3 and TRBJ2-3; 8 nucleotides agree with TRBD2. The CDR3 has 15 amino acids. The trim removed 4 bases at V and 2 bases at J, leaving 5 bases unmatched. Germline-derived CDR1 and CDR2 are ENHRY and SYGVKD. In DNA form, the CDR3 reads TGTGCCATCAGTGCTTTAGCGGGAAACACAGATACGCAGTATTTT. It is translated as CAISALAGNTDTQYF.

The genes are TRBV6-5 and TRBJ1-5, with 7 bases identical to TRBD1. CDR3 length: 15 amino acids. After removal of 7 bases from V and 5 bases from J, the junction contained 11 bases not matched to a gene. CDR1 is MNHEY and CDR2 is SVGAGI in the germline V gene. CDR3 residues: CASNEQGEVYQPQHF. The CDR3 DNA is TGTGCCAGCAACGAGCAGGGGGAGGTTTATCAGCCCCAGCATTTT.

The chain combines TRBV10-3 with TRBJ2-5; TRBD2 matches at 7 bases. The DNA end is more similar to TRBJ2-7, so the J call may be wrong. Germline CDR1 and CDR2: ENHRY and SYGVKD. The CDR3 totals 14 residues. The CDR3 DNA is TGTGCCATCATGGGTACGGGAGGAAACTACGAGCAGTACTTC. This sequence encodes CAIMGTGGNYEQYF.

V gene TRBV10-1 combines with J gene TRBJ2-6; maybe TRBD2 (6 bases). With 2 bases removed from V and 4 bases from J, the gap between germline ends came to 9 bases. In germline, CDR1 is WNHNN, CDR2 SYGVQD (reference sequence). This CDR3 is built from 15 residues. The DNA for the CDR3 is TGCGCCAGCAGTGAGGGAGGGGCCGGGGCCAACGTCCTGACTTTC. This gives the protein CASSEGGAGANVLTF.

The gene calls are TRBV11-2 and TRBJ2-7; 7 positions agree with TRBD2. The CDR3 length is 15 residues. V trimming: 2 bases; J trimming: 3 bases; junction bases outside the gene matches: 7. Germline loops: CDR1 SGHAT, CDR2 FQNNGV. The DNA of the CDR3 is TGTGCCAGCAGCTTATGGGGGGGTCCACTCTACGAGCAGTACTTC. This encodes CASSLWGGPLYEQYF.